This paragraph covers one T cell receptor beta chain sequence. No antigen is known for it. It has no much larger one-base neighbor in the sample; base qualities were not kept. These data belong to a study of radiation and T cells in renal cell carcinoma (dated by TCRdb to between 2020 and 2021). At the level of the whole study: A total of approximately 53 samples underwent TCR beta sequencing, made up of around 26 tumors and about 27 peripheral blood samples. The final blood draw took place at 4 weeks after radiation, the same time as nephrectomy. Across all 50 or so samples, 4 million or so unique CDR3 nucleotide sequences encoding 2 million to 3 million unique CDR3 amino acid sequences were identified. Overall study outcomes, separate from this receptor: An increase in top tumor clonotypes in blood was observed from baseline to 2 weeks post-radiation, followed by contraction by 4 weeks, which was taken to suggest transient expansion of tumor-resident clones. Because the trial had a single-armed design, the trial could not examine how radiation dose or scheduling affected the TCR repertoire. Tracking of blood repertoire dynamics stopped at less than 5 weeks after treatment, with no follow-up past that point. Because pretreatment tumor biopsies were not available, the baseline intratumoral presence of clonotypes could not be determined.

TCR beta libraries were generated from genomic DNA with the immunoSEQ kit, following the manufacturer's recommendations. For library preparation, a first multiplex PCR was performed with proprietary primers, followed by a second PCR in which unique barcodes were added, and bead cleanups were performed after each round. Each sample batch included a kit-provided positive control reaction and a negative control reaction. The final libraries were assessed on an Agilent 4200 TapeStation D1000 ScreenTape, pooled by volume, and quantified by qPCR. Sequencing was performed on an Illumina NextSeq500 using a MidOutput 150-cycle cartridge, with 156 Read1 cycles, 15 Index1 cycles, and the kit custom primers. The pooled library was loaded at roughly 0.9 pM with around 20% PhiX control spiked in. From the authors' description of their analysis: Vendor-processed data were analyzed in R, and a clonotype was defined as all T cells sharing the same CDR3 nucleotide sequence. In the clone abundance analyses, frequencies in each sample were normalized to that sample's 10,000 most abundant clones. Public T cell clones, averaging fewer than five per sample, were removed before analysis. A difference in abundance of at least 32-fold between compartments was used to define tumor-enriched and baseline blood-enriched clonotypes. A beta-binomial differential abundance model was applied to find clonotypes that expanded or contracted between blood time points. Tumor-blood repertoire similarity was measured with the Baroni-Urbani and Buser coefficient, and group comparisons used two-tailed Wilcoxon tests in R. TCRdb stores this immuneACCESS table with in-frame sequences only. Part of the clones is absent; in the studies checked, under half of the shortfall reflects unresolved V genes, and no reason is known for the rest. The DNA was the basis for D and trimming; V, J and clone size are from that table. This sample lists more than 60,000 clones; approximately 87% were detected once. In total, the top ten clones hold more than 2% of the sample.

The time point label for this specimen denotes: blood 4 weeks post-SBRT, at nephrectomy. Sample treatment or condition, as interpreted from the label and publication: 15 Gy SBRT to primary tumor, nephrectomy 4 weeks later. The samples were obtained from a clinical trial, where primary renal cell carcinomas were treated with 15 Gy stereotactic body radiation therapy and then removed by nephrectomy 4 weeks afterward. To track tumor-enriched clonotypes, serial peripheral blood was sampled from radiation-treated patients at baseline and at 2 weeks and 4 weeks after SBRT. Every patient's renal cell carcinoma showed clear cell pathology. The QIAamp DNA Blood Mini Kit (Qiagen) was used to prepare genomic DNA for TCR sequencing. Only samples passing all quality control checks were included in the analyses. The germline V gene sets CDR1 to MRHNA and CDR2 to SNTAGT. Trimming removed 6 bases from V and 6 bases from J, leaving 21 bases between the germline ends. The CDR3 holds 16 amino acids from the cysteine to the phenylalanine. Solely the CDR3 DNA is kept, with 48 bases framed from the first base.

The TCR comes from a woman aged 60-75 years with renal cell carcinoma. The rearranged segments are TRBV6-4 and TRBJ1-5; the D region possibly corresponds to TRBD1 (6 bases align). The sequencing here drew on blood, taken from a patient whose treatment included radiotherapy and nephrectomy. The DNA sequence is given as TGTGCCAGCAGCGCCCCCCTGCCCTTAGGGGGTCAGCCCCAGCATTTT. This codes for CASSAPLPLGGQPQHF.